The source of this TCR beta chain is a study of blood T cell repertoires in COVID-19. For the study at large: Sample material is recorded as cDNA or gDNA derived from T cells, B-cell-depleted T cells, or PBMCs.

This CDR3 has 16 amino acids. J lost 4 bases, V lost 6 bases, and 6 bases had no gene match. Germline V gene data show CDR1 as SGHAT and CDR2 as FQNNGV. Seattle's enrolled individuals joined amid active infection and were then monitored longitudinally. As processed by the authors: Estimated nucleated cell counts came from reference gene primer amplification. Profiling relied on immunoSEQ multiplex PCR, and the TCRdb table lists in-frame clones only, not all of them. The V and J calls and clone size come from that table; D and trimming were worked out from the DNA. The profile shows hundreds of thousands of clones, about 90% of them singletons.

Sample: peripheral blood. The gene calls are TRBV11-2 and TRBJ2-1; TRBD2 matches at 13 bases. This TCR was recovered from a man aged 18 to 29 with COVID-19, enrolled during active disease. The CDR3 here is CASRRGLAGEYNEQFF. The CDR3 nucleotides are TGTGCCAGCAGGCGAGGACTAGCGGGAGAGTACAATGAGCAGTTCTTC. Full variable domain (outside the CDR3, taken from reference TRBV11-2 and TRBJ2-1): EAGVAQSPRYKIIEKRQSVAFWCNPISGHATLYWYQQILGQGPKLLIQFQNNGVVDDSQLPKDRFSAERLKGVDSTLKIQPAKLEDSAVYLCASRRGLAGEYNEQFFGPGTRLTVL.